Only a few counts were recorded for the clone carrying this T cell receptor (beta chain). This sample is part of a study of blood T cell repertoires in COVID-19. Study information: Spain, Italy and the United States supplied samples that represented acute and convalescent COVID-19. In each case, the material was cDNA or gDNA derived from T cells, B-cell-depleted T cells, or PBMCs.

The CDR3 runs to 12 residues. Looked up from germline, CDR1 is LGHNT and CDR2 is FRNRAP. The V gene lost 1 base and the J gene lost 8 bases, with 8 bases spanning the gap. Per the original data handling: How many nucleated cells were present was estimated from reference gene primer amplification. The assay was immunoSEQ multiplex PCR, and TCRdb's table has in-frame clones only and misses some. That table supplies the V and J calls and clone size; D and trimming were determined from the DNA. Of 200,000 to 250,000 clones listed, nearly 85% are singletons. Sequences were obtained from peripheral blood. The TCR sequence derives from a human donor in a cohort sampled during active COVID-19. The chain combines TRBV12-5 with TRBJ1-2; D is uncertain. The chain's CDR3 is CASGLAGWGYTF. Here the CDR3 DNA reads TGTGCTAGTGGTTTGGCGGGTTGGGGCTACACCTTC.